The entry below gives a single TCR beta chain sequence along with its context. The ends were cut back, 8 bases at V and 0 bases at J, with 20 bases in the middle. There are 17 residues in the CDR3. The germline V gene has CDR1 MDHEN and CDR2 SYDVKM. This sample was taken from a study of sequential checkpoint blockade in melanoma. For the study at large: First-line arms were nivolumab then ipilimumab, or the reverse, randomized 1:1. After both sequences, patients received maintenance nivolumab.

The treatment: randomized to nivolumab then ipilimumab (arm A) or the reverse (arm B). Patients had received no earlier DNA-damaging chemotherapy. Libraries were prepared by immunoSEQ multiplex PCR; TCRdb keeps only in-frame clonotypes and omits some of them. The sample has about 21,000 clones, roughly 80% seen once. V gene TRBV28 combines with J gene TRBJ1-5, with D possibly matching TRBD1 (5 bases). The TCR comes from a human donor with melanoma. The specimen was CD8+ T cells sorted from blood (inferred from file names), collected from a patient given nivolumab and ipilimumab in sequence. The DNA for the CDR3 is TGTGCCAGCCTCCCGAACGCCTGGACACTTAGCAATCAGCCCCAGCATTTT. It specifies CASLPNAWTLSNQPQHF. The full variable domain, its missing parts supplied by reference TRBV28 and TRBJ1-5, is DVKVTQSSRYLVKRTGEKVFLECVQDMDHENMFWYRQDPGLGLRLIYFSYDVKMKEKGDIPEGYSVSREKKERFSLILESASTNQTSMYLCASLPNAWTLSNQPQHFGDGTRLSIL.